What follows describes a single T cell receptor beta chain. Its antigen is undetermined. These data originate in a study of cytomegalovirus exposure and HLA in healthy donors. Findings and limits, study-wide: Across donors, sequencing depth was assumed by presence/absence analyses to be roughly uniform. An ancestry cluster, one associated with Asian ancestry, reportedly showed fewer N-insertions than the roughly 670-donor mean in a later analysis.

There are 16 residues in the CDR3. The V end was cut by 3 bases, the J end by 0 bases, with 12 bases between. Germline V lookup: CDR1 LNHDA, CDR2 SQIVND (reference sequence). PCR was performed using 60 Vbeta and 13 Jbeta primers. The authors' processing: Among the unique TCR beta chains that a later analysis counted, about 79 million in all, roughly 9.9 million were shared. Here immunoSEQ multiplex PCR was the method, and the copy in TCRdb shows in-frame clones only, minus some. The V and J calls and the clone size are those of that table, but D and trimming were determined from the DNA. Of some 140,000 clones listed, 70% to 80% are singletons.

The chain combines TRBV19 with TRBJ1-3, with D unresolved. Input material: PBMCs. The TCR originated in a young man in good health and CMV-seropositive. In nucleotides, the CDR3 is TGTGCCAGTAGTATTTCGGGTCGCCACTCTGGAAACACCATATATTTT. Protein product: CASSISGRHSGNTIYF.